A selection of T cell receptor beta chains follows, all from one sample in a study of OX40 agonist ivuxolimab in advanced cancers. The method was immunoSEQ multiplex PCR; TCRdb's version includes in-frame clones alone and lacks a portion of them. The data hold about 62,000 clones, with more than 65% observed a single time. Material: CD4+ or CD8+ T cells sorted from blood, obtained in a trial of the OX40 agonist ivuxolimab. The receptors derive from an adult with an advanced solid tumor such as melanoma, head and neck, liver or kidney cancer. The CDR3 runs from the conserved cysteine through the conserved F or W. D genes are given only for firm matches. Clone size is stated in some rows and not others, as once, few, many or a class when expanded.

V gene: TRBV18; D gene: TRBD2; J gene: TRBJ2-1; clone size: -; CDR3 protein: CASSPSLAGGDYNEQFF; CDR3 DNA: TGTGCCAGCTCACCTTCTCTAGCGGGGGGGGACTACAATGAGCAGTTCTTC
V gene: TRBV4-2; D gene: TRBD1; J gene: TRBJ2-5; clone size: -; CDR3 protein: CASSLGQGGTQYF; CDR3 DNA: TGTGCCAGCAGCCTTGGACAGGGGGGGACCCAGTACTTC
V gene: TRBV2; D gene: -; J gene: TRBJ2-7; clone size: -; CDR3 protein: CASHTGKKEYEQYF; CDR3 DNA: TGTGCCAGCCACACAGGGAAGAAAGAATACGAGCAGTACTTC
V gene: TRBV19; D gene: -; J gene: TRBJ2-6; clone size: -; CDR3 protein: CATGRGRSSGANVLTF; CDR3 DNA: TGTGCCACCGGGCGGGGGCGTAGCTCTGGGGCCAACGTCCTGACTTTC
V gene: TRBV7-2; D gene: -; J gene: TRBJ2-7; clone size: -; CDR3 protein: CASSFSLHSYEQYF; CDR3 DNA: TGTGCCAGCAGCTTCAGCCTTCACTCCTACGAGCAGTACTTC
V gene: TRBV30; D gene: -; J gene: TRBJ1-2; clone size: few; CDR3 protein: CAWSPTQGGYTF; CDR3 DNA: TGTGCCTGGAGTCCAACCCAGGGTGGCTACACCTTC
V gene: TRBV21-1; D gene: -; J gene: TRBJ2-5; clone size: -; CDR3 protein: CASSKDRGGAETQYF; CDR3 DNA: TGTGCCAGCAGCAAAGATCGCGGGGGGGCGGAGACCCAGTACTTC
V gene: TRBV29-1; D gene: -; J gene: TRBJ1-3; clone size: -; CDR3 protein: CSIANTGNTIYF; CDR3 DNA: TGCAGCATTGCCAACACAGGAAACACCATATATTTT
V gene: TRBV15; D gene: TRBD1; J gene: TRBJ1-1; clone size: -; CDR3 protein: CATSSSGQETTEAFF; CDR3 DNA: TGTGCCACCAGCAGCTCGGGACAGGAGACCACTGAAGCTTTCTTT
V gene: TRBV11-2; D gene: -; J gene: TRBJ1-2; clone size: -; CDR3 protein: CASSLTDGYGYTF; CDR3 DNA: TGTGCCAGCAGCTTAACTGACGGCTATGGCTACACCTTC
V gene: TRBV27; D gene: -; J gene: TRBJ2-1; clone size: few; CDR3 protein: CASSLSAPSYNEQFF; CDR3 DNA: TGTGCCAGCAGTTTATCGGCGCCGTCCTACAATGAGCAGTTCTTC
V gene: TRBV11-1; D gene: -; J gene: TRBJ1-1; clone size: -; CDR3 protein: CASSLAGRDNTEAFF; CDR3 DNA: TGTGCCAGCAGCTTAGCCGGTAGAGATAACACTGAAGCTTTCTTT
V gene: TRBV7-8; D gene: -; J gene: TRBJ1-4; clone size: -; CDR3 protein: CASSISGKLFF; CDR3 DNA: TGTGCCAGCAGCATAAGTGGAAAACTGTTTTTT